What follows describes a single TCR beta chain. What it recognizes is unknown. V was clipped by 1 base and J by 2 bases, with 3 bases between them. Germline V gene sequence: CDR1 MDHEN, CDR2 SYDVKM. The CDR3 is made up of 13 amino acids. The data stem from a study of shared clonotypes between healthy human individuals. General study findings and limits: Lower generation probabilities were found for non-shared clonotypes than for those shared by all four donors. What naive subsets generally showed was a larger estimated richness than memory subsets showed.

Measured with immunoSEQ multiplex PCR; TCRdb has only the in-frame clones, and not every one. The sample consists of a few million clones, just over 90% of them appearing once. The chain has TRBV28 and TRBJ1-3; D is undetermined. This TCR came from a man aged 18 to 29 in good health. Sequencing was performed on naive CD4+ T cells sorted from blood. This sample's subset: CD45RA+ positively selected. The CDR3 is CASSLYPGNTIYF. The DNA for the CDR3 is TGTGCCAGCAGTTTATACCCTGGAAACACCATATATTTT.